Described below is a single TCR beta chain sequence and its context. Its antigen is not identified. CDR1 MNHEY and CDR2 SVGAGI come from the germline V gene. Trimming took 5 bases from V and 2 from J; bases not matched to a gene: 6. This CDR3 contains 15 residues. This entry is derived from a study of cytomegalovirus exposure and HLA in healthy donors. General study results and limits: For most TCR sequences rarity was the rule, although some public TCRs occurred in many donors. Specificity of a few CMV-associated chains for CMV antigens was verified in vitro.

Profiled with immunoSEQ multiplex PCR; TCRdb holds only in-frame clones, not every one. The sample includes about 270,000 clones, approximately 86% of them seen just once. The validation cohort, a group of over a hundred subjects, included the donors and was separate from the roughly 670-subject first cohort. Material for sequencing was PBMCs. The TCR originated in a woman between 18 and 29 years old in good health and CMV-seronegative. The chain carries TRBV6-5 and TRBJ2-1, with 7 positions matching TRBD2. DNA of the CDR3: TGTGCCAGCAGTATTAGCGGGCCCACCTACAATGAGCAGTTCTTC. Translation gives CASSISGPTYNEQFF.